This T cell receptor beta chain comes out of a study of T-cell memory formation after mild COVID-19 (dated by TCRdb to the early 2020s). As for the study more broadly: TCR sequence clusters from the two donors were found to be largely donor specific. Two young, previously healthy adult volunteers, one female and one male, were included in the cohort. T-cell clones expanding and contracting after mild COVID-19 in a couple of donors were tracked by longitudinal TCRalpha and TCRbeta repertoire sequencing.

General study outcomes and caveats: The study covered only a couple of mild cases, and larger cohorts including severe cases with pre-infection samples were considered necessary. SARS-CoV-2 specificity of the second-wave clones peaking on day 37 was not confirmed. Clones contracting from day 15 to 85 had balanced CD4/CD8 phenotypes, while a second wave expanding from day 15 to 37 was biased towards CD4+. Contracting CD4+ clones were located mainly in the CM and EM memory subsets, whereas CD8+ clones were found to be enriched in EMRA. The detection of some responding clones in pre-infection memory suggests that pre-existing cross-reactive memory T cells joined the SARS-CoV-2 response.

As regards this clonotype: Its antigen is not yet known. No base qualities exist here, and no much larger clone lies one base off it.

These reads were obtained on an Illumina NovaSeq 6000. Using 5'RACE with constant-segment primers, TCRalpha and TCRbeta cDNA libraries were constructed, with sample barcodes and unique molecular identifiers added in the process. Trizol reagent was used to extract RNA from every sample. Library amplification was performed in two PCR steps, and a second sample barcode and Illumina TruSeq adapters were introduced in the second step. The libraries were sequenced on an Illumina NovaSeq using 2 x 150 bp paired-end reads. Under the source paper's analysis protocol: Reads were demultiplexed and collapsed into UMI-guided consensus sequences with migec v1.2.7. Using mixcr v2.1.11, UMI consensuses were aligned to TRA and TRB V and J templates and then assembled into clonotypes. A clonotype was counted as expanded or contracted only if both edgeR and NoisET called the change significant, with noise models trained on biological replicates. For edgeR calls, the cutoffs were a false discovery rate-adjusted p below 0.01 and a log2 fold-change threshold of 1. PCA with hierarchical clustering of max-normalized trajectories of the 1000 most abundant clonotypes was used as exploratory dynamics analysis. Separately sequenced CD4+ and CD8+ repertoires were used to assign a CD4 or CD8 phenotype to each responding clone. TCRdb took the public reads, trimmed them with fastp at Q25, ran MiXCR for clone calling and kept in-frame beta chains. Merged by CDR3 protein, the rows form single entries marked with the most common genes and DNA. The V and J calls were not made by the authors but by TCRdb's processing. Counted in this sample were some 440,000 distinct CDR3 sequences; roughly 25% of them appeared once. Around an eighth of the sample lies in the top ten.

PBMCs were isolated by Ficoll-Paque density gradient centrifugation. The germline V end is reduced by 4 bases and the J end by 4 bases; junction bases left unmatched: 3. The CDR3 runs 13 residues from the cysteine to the phenylalanine. Only the CDR3 DNA is retained, 39 bases long and in frame from the first base. CDR1 and CDR2 are drawn from the germline V gene: SGHDT, YYEEEE. Sequenced sample: PBMCs or a T cell subset sorted from them (not recorded which). The V and J genes are TRBV5-6 and TRBJ1-2; 8 middle bases align to TRBD1. The TCR originated in an adult woman who had mild COVID-19 (a few samples of this study predate the infection). The sample titles of this study are shuffled in the database, so cell type and time point are left out; the donor was told from shared clones. CDR3 reads: CASSQGAGYGYTF. The DNA sequence is TGTGCCAGCAGCCAGGGGGCGGGCTATGGCTACACCTTC.